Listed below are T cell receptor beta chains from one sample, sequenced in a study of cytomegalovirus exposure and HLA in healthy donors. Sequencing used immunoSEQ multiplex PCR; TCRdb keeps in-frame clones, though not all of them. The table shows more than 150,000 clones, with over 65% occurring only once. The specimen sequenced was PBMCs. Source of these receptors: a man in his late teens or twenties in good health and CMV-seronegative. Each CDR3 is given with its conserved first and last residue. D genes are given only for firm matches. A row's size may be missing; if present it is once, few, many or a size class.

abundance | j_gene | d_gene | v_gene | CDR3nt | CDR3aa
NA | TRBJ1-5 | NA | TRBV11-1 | TGTGCCAGCAGCCCAGGGGCATTTCAGCCCCAGCATTTT | CASSPGAFQPQHF
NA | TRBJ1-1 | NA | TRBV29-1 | TGCAGCGTTGTGGGGCTTATGAACACTGAAGCTTTCTTT | CSVVGLMNTEAFF
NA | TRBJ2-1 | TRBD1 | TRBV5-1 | TGCGCCAGCAGCTTGGGACAGGGCGATGTGCATGAGCAGTTCTTC | CASSLGQGDVHEQFF
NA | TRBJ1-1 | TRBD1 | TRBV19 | TGTGCCAGTAGTATGACAGGGGTAAACACTGAAGCTTTCTTT | CASSMTGVNTEAFF
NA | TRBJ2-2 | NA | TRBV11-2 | TGTGCCAGCAGCTTAGTCGGGGTAACCGGGGAGCTGTTTTTT | CASSLVGVTGELFF
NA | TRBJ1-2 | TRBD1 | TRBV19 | TGTGCCAGTAGTCCCAGACAGGGGGCCTTCCTTTATGGCTACACCTTC | CASSPRQGAFLYGYTF
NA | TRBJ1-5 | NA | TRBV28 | TGTGCCAGCAGTTTCGTGCGGGGGCCATACGCCTTTCAGCCCCAGCATTTT | CASSFVRGPYAFQPQHF
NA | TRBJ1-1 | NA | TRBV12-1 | TGTGCCAGCAGCTTAGACCCCGACAGTTCGGGACAGGGGGGGAACACTGAAGCTTTCTTT | CASSLDPDSSGQGGNTEAFF
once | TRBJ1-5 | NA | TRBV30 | TGTGCCTGGGCGACAGGCGTCAATCAGCCCCAGCATTTT | CAWATGVNQPQHF
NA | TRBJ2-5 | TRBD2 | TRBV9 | TGTGCCAGCAGCGCGGGACTAGCGGGGGCCCAAGAGACCCAGTACTTC | CASSAGLAGAQETQYF